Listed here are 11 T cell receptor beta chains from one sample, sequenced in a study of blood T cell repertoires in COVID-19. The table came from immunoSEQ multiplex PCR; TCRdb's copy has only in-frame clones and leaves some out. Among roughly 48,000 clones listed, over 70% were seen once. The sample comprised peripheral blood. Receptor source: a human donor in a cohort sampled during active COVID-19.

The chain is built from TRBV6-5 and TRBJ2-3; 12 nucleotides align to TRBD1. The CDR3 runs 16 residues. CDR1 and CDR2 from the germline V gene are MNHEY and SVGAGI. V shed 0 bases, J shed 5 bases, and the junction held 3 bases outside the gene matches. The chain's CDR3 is CASSYSGTGGLDTQYF. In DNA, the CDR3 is TGTGCCAGCAGTTACTCGGGGACAGGGGGCTTAGATACGCAGTATTTT.

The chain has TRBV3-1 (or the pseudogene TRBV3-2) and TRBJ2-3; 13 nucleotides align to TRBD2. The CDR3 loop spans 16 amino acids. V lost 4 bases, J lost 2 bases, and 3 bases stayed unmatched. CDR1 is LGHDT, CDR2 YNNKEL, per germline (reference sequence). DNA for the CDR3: TGTGCCAGCAGCCTCGGGACTAGCGGGGCCACAGATACGCAGTATTTT. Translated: CASSLGTSGATDTQYF.

The CDR3: CASSFGTAGTGELFF. The CDR3 region has the DNA TGCGCCAGCAGCTTTGGGACTGCCGGCACCGGGGAGCTGTTTTTT. The rearrangement joins TRBV5-1 to TRBJ2-2; the D gene is possibly TRBD2 (6 bases). In germline, CDR1 is SGHRS, CDR2 YFSETQ. The CDR3 loop spans 15 amino acids. V was shortened by 2 bases and J by 4 bases, with 12 bases between the two germline ends.

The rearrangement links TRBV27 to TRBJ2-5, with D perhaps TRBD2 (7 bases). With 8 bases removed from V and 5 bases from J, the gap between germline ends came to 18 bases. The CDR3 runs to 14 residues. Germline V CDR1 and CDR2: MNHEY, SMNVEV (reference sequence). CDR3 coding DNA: TGTGCCAGCGGGCCGCGGGGGCCCCGGGAGACCCAGTACTTC. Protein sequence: CASGPRGPRETQYF.

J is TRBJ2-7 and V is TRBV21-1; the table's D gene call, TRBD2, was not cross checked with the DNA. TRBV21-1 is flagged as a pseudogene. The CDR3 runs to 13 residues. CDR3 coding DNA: TGTGCCCCAAAGGGACTAGCGGGCTACGAGCAGTACTTC. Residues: CAPKGLAGYEQYF.

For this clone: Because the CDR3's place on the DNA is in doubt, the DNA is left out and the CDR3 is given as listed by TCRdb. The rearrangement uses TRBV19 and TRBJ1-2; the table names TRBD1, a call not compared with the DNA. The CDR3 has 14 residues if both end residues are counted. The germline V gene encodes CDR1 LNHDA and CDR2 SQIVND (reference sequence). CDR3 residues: CASTSGQTSGGYTF.

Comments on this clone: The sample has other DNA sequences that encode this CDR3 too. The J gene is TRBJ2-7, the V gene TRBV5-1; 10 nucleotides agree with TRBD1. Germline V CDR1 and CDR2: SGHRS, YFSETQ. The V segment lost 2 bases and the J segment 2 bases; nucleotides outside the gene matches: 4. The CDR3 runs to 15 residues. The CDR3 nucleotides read TGCGCCAGCAGCTTCGGTGGGACAGGGGCCTACGAGCAGTACTTC. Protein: CASSFGGTGAYEQYF.

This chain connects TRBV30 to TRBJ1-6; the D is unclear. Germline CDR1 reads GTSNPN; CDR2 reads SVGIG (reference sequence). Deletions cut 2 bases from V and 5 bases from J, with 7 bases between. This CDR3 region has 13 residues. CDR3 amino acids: CAWSPQNNSPLHF. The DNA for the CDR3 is TGTGCCTGGAGTCCACAGAATAATTCACCCCTCCACTTT.

The CDR3 DNA sequence: TGTGCCAGCAGGGAGAGGAACATTCAGTACTTC. This codes for CASRERNIQYF. This rearrangement joins TRBV12-3 or TRBV12-4 to TRBJ2-4; D unclear. The CDR3 runs to 11 residues. Trimming took 6 bases from V and 7 from J, leaving 7 bases between them.

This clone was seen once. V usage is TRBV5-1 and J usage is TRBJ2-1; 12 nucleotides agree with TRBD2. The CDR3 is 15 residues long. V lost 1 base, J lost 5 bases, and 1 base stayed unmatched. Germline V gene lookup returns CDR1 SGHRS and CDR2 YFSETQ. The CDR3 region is CASSLLAGGHNEQFF. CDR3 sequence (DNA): TGCGCCAGCAGCTTGCTAGCGGGGGGGCACAATGAGCAGTTCTTC.

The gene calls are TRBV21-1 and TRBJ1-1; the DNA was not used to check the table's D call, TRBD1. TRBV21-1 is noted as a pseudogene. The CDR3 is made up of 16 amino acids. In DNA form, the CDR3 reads TGTGCCAGCAGCAAGAGAGCCGGGACAGCCACCCTTGAAGCTTTCTTT. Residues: CASSKRAGTATLEAFF.